A single sample gave rise to the 23 T cell receptor beta chains below, sequenced in a study of T cell repertoires in cytomegalovirus infection (dated by TCRdb to between 2019 and 2020). The treatment or condition tag for this specimen amounts to: in vitro stimulation with specific CMV peptide epitopes to enrich CMV-specific T cells. The instrument was an Illumina HiSeq 1500. The raw public data were reprocessed by TCRdb itself: fastp quality trimming at Q25, MiXCR clonotype calling, in-frame beta chains only. Each CDR3 protein appears once, grouped with its most common genes and DNA. Counted in this sample were fewer than 650,000 distinct CDR3 sequences; approximately 40% of them appeared once. The top ten clones comprise around 50% of the sample. Their antigen targets remain unknown. The sample consisted of cultured PBMCs, taken from culture after CMV antigen stimulation. The receptors were gathered from a human donor in good health (CMV status not recorded). Some clones in this sample may be carry-over from other donors' samples.

The chain recombines TRBV12-3 or TRBV12-4 with TRBJ2-5; 7 bases map to TRBD2. The CDR3 is made up of 15 amino acids. Trimming removed 3 bases from V and 4 bases from J; junction bases left unmatched: 8. CDR3 DNA sequence: TGTGCCAGCAGTTTGGGAGTCACGGGGGGAGAGACCCAGTACTTC. Translation: CASSLGVTGGETQYF.

Ten or more counts support this clonotype. The chain carries TRBV2 and TRBJ1-5, with TRBD1 matching 8 bases. The CDR3 is 15 residues long. The germline gives CDR1 SNHLY, CDR2 FYNNEI. The trim removed 3 bases at V and 4 bases at J, leaving 5 bases unmatched. CDR3 sequence (DNA): TGTGCCAGCAGTGAGGGTACAGGGGGGAATCAGCCCCAGCATTTT. This gives the protein CASSEGTGGNQPQHF.

This clonotype turned up a few times. V usage is TRBV7-9 and J usage is TRBJ1-6, with D unresolved. The CDR3 runs 17 residues. The germline CDR1 and CDR2 sequences are SEHNR and FQNEAQ (reference sequence). Trimming stripped 8 bases from V and 0 bases from J, with 17 bases between. The CDR3 spells CASATSGASSYNSPLHF. Here the CDR3 DNA reads TGTGCCAGCGCCACCTCCGGAGCGAGCTCCTATAATTCACCCCTCCACTTT.

The chain uses TRBV7-2 and TRBJ2-3; 9 nucleotides agree with TRBD2. The germline V gene has CDR1 SGHTA and CDR2 FQGNSA. J gave up 1 base and V 1 base, and 3 bases lay outside the gene matches. The CDR3 runs 16 residues. CDR3 nucleotides: TGTGCCAGCAGCTTAGGGGTAGCGGGGGGCACAGATACGCAGTATTTT. Amino acid sequence: CASSLGVAGGTDTQYF.

The chain employs TRBV7-2 and TRBJ2-1; 11 positions match TRBD2. Unmatched junction bases numbered 9, after V lost 5 bases and J lost 6 bases. CDR1 is SGHTA, CDR2 FQGNSA, per germline. The CDR3 is 16 residues long. Here the CDR3 reads CASSDPGTSGCNEQFF. The CDR3 DNA sequence: TGTGCCAGCAGCGACCCCGGGACTAGCGGTTGCAATGAGCAGTTCTTC.

The J gene is TRBJ2-1, the V gene TRBV10-3; 7 bases are a match to TRBD2. CDR1 and CDR2 (germline): ENHRY, SYGVKD. After removal of 0 bases from V and 7 bases from J, the junction contained 9 bases not matched to a gene. The CDR3 contains 16 residues. This CDR3 is CAISESGGTILNEQFF. The CDR3 region has the DNA TGTGCCATCAGTGAGTCGGGCGGGACTATATTGAATGAGCAGTTCTTC.

This clonotype was observed a handful of times. The chain couples TRBV6-5 to TRBJ1-1; TRBD1 aligns across 9 bases. Unmatched junction bases numbered 9, after V lost 2 bases and J lost 5 bases. The CDR3 has 16 amino acids. Germline V gene lookup returns CDR1 MNHEY and CDR2 SVGAGI. The CDR3 nucleotides read TGTGCCAGCAGTTACCCCCTTGGACAGGGGAAGACTGAAGCTTTCTTT. As protein: CASSYPLGQGKTEAFF.

The J gene is TRBJ2-7, the V gene TRBV7-2; the D is unclear. The CDR3 spans 15 residues. V was shortened by 2 bases and J by 2 bases, with 13 bases between the two germline ends. The germline V gene encodes CDR1 SGHTA and CDR2 FQGNSA. Written as DNA, the CDR3 is TGTGCCAGCAGCTTAAGGACCACCACACCCTACGAGCAGTACTTC. It yields the protein CASSLRTTTPYEQYF. The full variable domain, completed using reference TRBV7-2 and TRBJ2-7, is GAGVSQSPSNKVTEKGKDVELRCDPISGHTALYWYRQSLGQGLEFLIYFQGNSAPDKSGLPSDRFSAERTGGSVSTLTIQRTQQEDSAVYLCASSLRTTTPYEQYFGPGTRLTVT.

This clonotype has only a few counts. This chain joins TRBV6-1 and TRBJ2-7; a possible D gene is TRBD2 (6 bases). V lost 1 base, J lost 0 bases, and 13 bases lay in between. The CDR3 runs 16 residues. CDR1 is MNHNS and CDR2 is SASEGT in the germline V gene. The CDR3 sequence: CASSEVGGAISYEQYF. In DNA, the CDR3 is TGTGCCAGCAGTGAAGTTGGAGGGGCAATCTCCTACGAGCAGTACTTC.

The rearrangement uses TRBV2 and TRBJ2-7; D is unresolved. The CDR3 loop spans 13 amino acids. Trimming shortened V by 2 bases and J by 0 bases, and 5 bases separated the two germline ends. Germline V gene lookup returns CDR1 SNHLY and CDR2 FYNNEI. In DNA form, the CDR3 reads TGTGCCAGCAGTGAAAGCCGCTCCTACGAGCAGTACTTC. Translating it yields CASSESRSYEQYF.

The V gene is TRBV18, the J gene TRBJ1-4; TRBD1 might be the D (6 bases). CDR3 length: 14 amino acids. The V end lost 6 bases, the J end lost 8 bases, and 16 bases lay between the germline ends. Germline CDR1 is KGHSH and CDR2 is LQKENI. CDR3 nucleotide sequence: TGTGCCAGCTCCCGGGCAGGGGTTGGCGAAAAACTGTTTTTT. Amino acid sequence: CASSRAGVGEKLFF.

This chain joins TRBV7-9 and TRBJ2-7, with 7 nucleotides matching TRBD1. V dropped 3 bases and J dropped 5; count of bases not matched to a gene: 7. The CDR3 has 14 residues. Germline CDR1 SEHNR, CDR2 FQNEAQ (reference sequence). The DNA for the CDR3 is TGTGCCAGCAGCTTTCTGACAGGGACCCACGAGCAGTACTTC. Amino acids: CASSFLTGTHEQYF.

Comments on this clonotype: One end of the junction does not line up with germline, which may come from a read error. V gene TRBV11-2 combines with J gene TRBJ2-3; TRBD2 matches at 11 bases. The CDR3 runs 18 residues. Germline CDR1 is SGHAT and CDR2 is FQNNGV. CDR3 coding DNA: TGTGCCAGCAGCTTAGAACTAACTAGCGGGAGTGGGCCCGATAAGCAGTATTTT. Its protein is CASSLELTSGSGPDKQYF.

This chain joins TRBV12-3 or TRBV12-4 and TRBJ2-3; D possibly uses TRBD1 or TRBD2 (5 bases each). The CDR3 is 15 amino acids. V lost 7 bases and J lost 0, with 14 bases in between. CDR3 sequence (DNA): TGTGCCAGCAAAGATAACCGGGACAGCACAGATACGCAGTATTTT. Translated, it gives CASKDNRDSTDTQYF.

This clonotype was seen a handful of times. This chain connects TRBV2 to TRBJ1-2; D might be TRBD1 (6 bases). The CDR3 sequence is 12 residues long. Germline values: CDR1 SNHLY, CDR2 FYNNEI. V was pared by 10 bases and J by 6 bases, with 15 bases between. CDR3 protein: CAIMGGMDGYTF. CDR3 bases: TGTGCCATCATGGGGGGCATGGATGGCTACACCTTC.

The genes are TRBV18 and TRBJ1-1; D is undetermined. Deletions cut 0 bases from V and 5 bases from J, with 13 bases between. Germline V gene lookup returns CDR1 KGHSH and CDR2 LQKENI. The CDR3 sequence is 15 residues long. For the CDR3, the DNA is TGTGCCAGCTCACCACCTATGGGCCGTTGGACTGAAGCTTTCTTT. Amino acid sequence: CASSPPMGRWTEAFF.

The gene calls are TRBV5-1 and TRBJ1-2; 7 bases line up with TRBD1. Unmatched junction bases numbered 7, after V lost 4 bases and J lost 7 bases. CDR3 length: 13 amino acids. The germline V gene encodes CDR1 SGHRS and CDR2 YFSETQ. The CDR3 is CASSSQGDGGYTF. The CDR3 nucleotides are TGCGCCAGCAGCAGCCAGGGGGACGGTGGCTACACCTTC.

The chain couples TRBV5-4 to TRBJ1-6; no reliable D call. The V gene's germline CDR1 is SGHNT and CDR2 YYREEE (reference sequence). V lost 1 base to trimming and J lost 0 bases, with 8 bases between them. There are 16 residues in the CDR3. The DNA for the CDR3 is TGTGCCAGCAGCTTGCCAGGAAGCTCCTATAATTCACCCCTCCACTTT. Translating it yields CASSLPGSSYNSPLHF.

In DNA form, the CDR3 reads TGCAGTGCTAGAGACCAGGGGTTAGCGGGAGGGCCAAGGGAGCAGTTCTTC. The encoded protein is CSARDQGLAGGPREQFF. The chain combines TRBV20-1 with TRBJ2-1; 11 bases are shared with TRBD2. Germline V gene sequence: CDR1 DFQATT, CDR2 SNEGSKA (reference sequence). With 0 bases clipped from V and 10 bases from J, the junction kept 14 bases outside the gene matches. The CDR3 sequence is 17 residues long.

This clonotype was detected a few times. The chain joins TRBV10-3 to TRBJ2-7; D might be TRBD2 (6 bases). V dropped 4 bases and J dropped 6 bases, with 10 bases sitting between them. The CDR3 is 12 amino acids. CDR1 is ENHRY, CDR2 SYGVKD, per germline. The CDR3 loop is CAISGGASEQYF. DNA for the CDR3: TGTGCCATCAGTGGCGGGGCGAGCGAGCAGTACTTC.

The genes are TRBV4-1 and TRBJ2-3; possibly TRBD1 for D (5 bases). CDR1 and CDR2 from the germline V gene are MGHRA and YSYEKL. The CDR3 is 16 residues long. Trimming shortened V by 6 bases and J by 2 bases, and 18 bases separated the two germline ends. CDR3 nucleotide sequence: TGCGCCAGCAGTCAGGATATACAGGAATTCACAGATACGCAGTATTTT. The encoded protein is CASSQDIQEFTDTQYF.

This clonotype was observed a single time. This chain connects TRBV28 to TRBJ1-6; no clear D. Trimming removed 6 bases from V and 3 bases from J, with 6 bases in between. CDR3 length: 13 residues. The germline V gene has CDR1 MDHEN and CDR2 SYDVKM. CDR3 sequence: CASRSLYNSPLHF. For the CDR3, the DNA is TGTGCCAGCAGGAGCCTCTATAATTCACCCCTCCACTTT. Full variable domain (outside the CDR3, taken from reference TRBV28 and TRBJ1-6): DVKVTQSSRYLVKRTGEKVFLECVQDMDHENMFWYRQDPGLGLRLIYFSYDVKMKEKGDIPEGYSVSREKKERFSLILESASTNQTSMYLCASRSLYNSPLHFGNGTRLTVT.

This chain joins TRBV4-2 and TRBJ1-6, with TRBD1 matching 10 bases. CDR3 length: 17 amino acids. Looked up from germline, CDR1 is LGHNA and CDR2 is YNFKEQ. After removal of 1 base from V and 5 bases from J, the junction contained 5 bases not matched to a gene. DNA for the CDR3: TGTGCCAGCAGCCAAGCGCCCGGGACAGGGGATAATTCACCCCTCCACTTT. Translated, it gives CASSQAPGTGDNSPLHF.